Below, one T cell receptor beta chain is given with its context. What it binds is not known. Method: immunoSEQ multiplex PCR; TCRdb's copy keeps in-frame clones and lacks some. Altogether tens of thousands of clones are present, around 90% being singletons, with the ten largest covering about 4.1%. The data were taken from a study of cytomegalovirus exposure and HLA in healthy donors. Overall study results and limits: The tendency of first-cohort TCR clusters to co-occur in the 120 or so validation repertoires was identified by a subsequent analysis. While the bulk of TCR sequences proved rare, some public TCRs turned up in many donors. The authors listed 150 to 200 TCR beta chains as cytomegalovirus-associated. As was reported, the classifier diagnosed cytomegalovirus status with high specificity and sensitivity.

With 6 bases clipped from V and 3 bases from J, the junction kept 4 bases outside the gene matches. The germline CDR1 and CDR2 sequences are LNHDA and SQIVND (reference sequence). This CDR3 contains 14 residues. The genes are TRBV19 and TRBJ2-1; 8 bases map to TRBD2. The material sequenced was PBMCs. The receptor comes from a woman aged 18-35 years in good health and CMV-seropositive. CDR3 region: CASRGGGIYNEQFF. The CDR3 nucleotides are TGTGCCAGTAGAGGCGGGGGGATCTACAATGAGCAGTTCTTC.